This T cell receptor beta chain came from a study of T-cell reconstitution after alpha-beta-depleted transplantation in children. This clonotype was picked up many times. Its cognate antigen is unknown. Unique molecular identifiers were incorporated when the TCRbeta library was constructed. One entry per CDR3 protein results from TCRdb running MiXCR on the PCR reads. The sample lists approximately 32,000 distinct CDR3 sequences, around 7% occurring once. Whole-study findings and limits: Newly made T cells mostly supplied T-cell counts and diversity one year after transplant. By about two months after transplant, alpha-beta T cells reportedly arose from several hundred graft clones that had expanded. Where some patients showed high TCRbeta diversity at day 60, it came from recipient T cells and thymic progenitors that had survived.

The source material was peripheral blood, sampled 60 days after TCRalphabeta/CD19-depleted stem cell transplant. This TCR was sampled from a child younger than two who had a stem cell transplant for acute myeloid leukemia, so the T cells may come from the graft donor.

The CDR3 loop reads CASSPQGRAYEQYF. The CDR3 DNA follows: TGTGCCAGCAGCCCTCAGGGGAGGGCCTACGAGCAGTACTTC. The chain links TRBV7-9 to TRBJ2-7, with D possibly matching TRBD2 (7 bases). Germline lookup yields CDR1 SEHNR and CDR2 FQNEAQ (reference sequence). CDR3 size: 14 residues. V dropped 5 bases and J dropped 2 bases, with 13 bases sitting between them.